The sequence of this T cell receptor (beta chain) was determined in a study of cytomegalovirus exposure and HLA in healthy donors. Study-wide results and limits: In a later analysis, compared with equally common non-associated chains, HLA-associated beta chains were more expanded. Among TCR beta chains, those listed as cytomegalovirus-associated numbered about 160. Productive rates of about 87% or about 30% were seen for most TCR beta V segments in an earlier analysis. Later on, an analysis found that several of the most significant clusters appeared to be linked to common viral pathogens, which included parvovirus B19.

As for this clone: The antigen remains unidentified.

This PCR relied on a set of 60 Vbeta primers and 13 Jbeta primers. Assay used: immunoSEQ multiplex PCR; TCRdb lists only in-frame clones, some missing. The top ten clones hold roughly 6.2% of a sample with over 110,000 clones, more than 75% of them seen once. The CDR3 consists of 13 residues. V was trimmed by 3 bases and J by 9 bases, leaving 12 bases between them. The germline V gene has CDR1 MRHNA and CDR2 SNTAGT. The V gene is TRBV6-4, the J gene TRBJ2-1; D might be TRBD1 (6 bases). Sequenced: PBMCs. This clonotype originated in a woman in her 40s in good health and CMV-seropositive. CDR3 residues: CASSEEDSSEQFF. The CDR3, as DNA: TGTGCCAGCAGTGAAGAGGACAGTTCTGAGCAGTTCTTC.